One sample yielded the 8 T cell receptor beta chains listed below, sequenced in a study of T cells in Graves' hyperthyroidism and ophthalmopathy. Amplified regions were TCR beta CDR3 sequences from RNA transcripts. A set of HTBI primers served as the primers for a first-round RT-PCR of the TCR CDR3. TCRdb re-derived calls from the multiplex PCR reads in MiXCR, one entry per CDR3 protein. The sample shows roughly 290,000 distinct CDR3 sequences, about 15% of them seen only once. Material for sequencing was blood. Receptor source: a woman aged 60-75 years with Graves' ophthalmopathy.

This clonotype was picked up one time. This may come from a read error, since a much larger clone is one base off. The chain links TRBV4-1 to TRBJ2-5; weak D call: TRBD2 (5 bases). Per germline, CDR1 MGHRA and CDR2 YSYEKL. V lost 4 bases and J lost 0, with 12 bases in between. This CDR3 contains 15 residues. CDR3 loop: CASSLRTGDQETQYF. The CDR3 nucleotides are TGCGCCAGCAGCCTTAGGACTGGCGACCAAGAGACCCAGTACTTC.

The sample holds many counts of this clonotype. V and J are TRBV28 and TRBJ2-1; D is perhaps TRBD2 (5 bases). CDR1 MDHEN and CDR2 SYDVKM come from the germline V gene. The V gene lost 7 bases and the J gene lost 9 bases, with 10 bases spanning the gap. The CDR3 is made up of 11 amino acids. The CDR3 reads CASKASSEQFF. In DNA form, the CDR3 reads TGTGCCAGCAAGGCTAGCAGTGAGCAGTTCTTC.

This clonotype has at least ten counts. V usage is TRBV20-1 and J usage is TRBJ2-3; TRBD2 aligns across 7 bases. V trimming: 7 bases; J trimming: 2 bases; junction bases outside the gene matches: 15. Looked up from germline, CDR1 is DFQATT and CDR2 is SNEGSKA (reference sequence). This CDR3 is 16 amino acids long. The CDR3 sequence is CSVPPGSKRDTDTQYF. The CDR3 coding sequence is TGCAGTGTTCCCCCCGGTTCTAAGCGGGACACAGATACGCAGTATTTT.

This clonotype was counted at least ten times. This chain connects TRBV27 to TRBJ1-3; possible D gene TRBD1, 6 bases. V was shortened by 5 bases and J by 4 bases, with 9 bases between the two germline ends. Germline V gene data show CDR1 as MNHEY and CDR2 as SMNVEV (reference sequence). CDR3 length: 13 amino acids. The CDR3 region is CASSTGLGNTIYF. CDR3 coding DNA: TGTGCCAGCAGTACAGGGCTGGGAAACACCATATATTTT.

A note on this clonotype: A much more abundant neighbour one base away suggests this may be a read error. The gene calls are TRBV7-8 and TRBJ1-2; D is ambiguous. Looked up from germline, CDR1 is SGHVS and CDR2 is FQNEAQ. There are 13 residues in the CDR3. Trimming took 5 bases from V and 1 from J, leaving 8 bases between them. The CDR3 loop is CASSQPINYGYTF. CDR3 bases: TGTGCCAGCAGCCAACCTATTAACTATGGCTACACCTTC.

This clonotype was counted ten times or more. This CDR3 is CASKNNRDRENYGYTF. For the CDR3, the DNA is TGTGCCAGCAAAAACAACCGGGACAGGGAGAACTATGGCTACACCTTC. J is TRBJ1-2 and V is TRBV5-5; 9 bases line up with TRBD1. Per germline, CDR1 SGHKS and CDR2 YYEKEE (reference sequence). V trimming: 6 bases; J trimming: 2 bases; junction bases outside the gene matches: 11. The CDR3 runs to 16 residues.

This clonotype came up many times. V is TRBV6-2 or TRBV6-3 and J is TRBJ2-3, with TRBD2 as a possible D gene (5 bases). This CDR3 region has 17 residues. The V and J ends lost 2 bases and 0 bases respectively, with 15 bases between them. Germline V gene data show CDR1 as MNHEY and CDR2 as SVGEGT. The CDR3: CASSYPLDKGSTDTQYF. The CDR3 bases are TGTGCCAGCAGTTACCCACTAGACAAGGGAAGCACAGATACGCAGTATTTT.

This clonotype has a count of ten or more. This chain links TRBV7-9 with TRBJ2-3; a weak D match, TRBD1 (6 bases). The germline V gene encodes CDR1 SEHNR and CDR2 FQNEAQ (reference sequence). The CDR3 is 15 amino acids. Deletions cut 4 bases from V and 3 bases from J, with 14 bases between. Here the CDR3 reads CASSYYRDSTDTQYF. DNA of the CDR3: TGTGCCAGCAGCTATTACAGGGATTCGACAGATACGCAGTATTTT.